A selection of T cell receptor beta chains follows, all from one sample in a study of OX40 agonist ivuxolimab in advanced cancers. Profiled with immunoSEQ multiplex PCR; TCRdb holds only in-frame clones, not every one. The table records 58,000 or so clones, under 85% of them present only once. The input for sequencing was CD4+ or CD8+ T cells sorted from blood, taken in a trial of the OX40 agonist ivuxolimab. The receptors were sampled from an adult with an advanced solid tumor such as melanoma, head and neck, liver or kidney cancer. The CDR3 runs from the conserved cysteine through the conserved F or W. Each record gives: CDR3 protein, CDR3 DNA, clone size, V gene, J gene, D gene. D genes are given only for firm matches. Clone size, where shown, is once, few, many, or a class for clones that have expanded.

cdr3_aa: CASSYWGITTNEKLFF
cdr3_nt: TGTGCCAGCAGTTACTGGGGAATCACAACTAATGAAAAACTGTTTTTT
clone_size: once
v_call: TRBV6-5
j_call: TRBJ1-4
d_call: -

cdr3_aa: CASSPNGGAQYF
cdr3_nt: TGTGCCAGCAGCCCGAACGGGGGGGCGCAGTATTTT
clone_size: -
v_call: TRBV9
j_call: TRBJ2-3
d_call: TRBD2

cdr3_aa: CASTPDRTNNSPLHF
cdr3_nt: TGTGCCAGCACGCCAGACAGGACTAATAATTCACCCCTCCACTTT
clone_size: -
v_call: TRBV2
j_call: TRBJ1-6
d_call: -

cdr3_aa: CASSQEGSVGEQYF
cdr3_nt: TGTGCCAGCAGCCAAGAGGGATCCGTGGGCGAGCAGTACTTC
clone_size: -
v_call: TRBV7-2
j_call: TRBJ2-7
d_call: -

cdr3_aa: CASTLRGQPQHF
cdr3_nt: TGTGCCAGCACCTTACGTGGTCAGCCCCAGCATTTT
clone_size: -
v_call: TRBV6-6
j_call: TRBJ1-5
d_call: -

cdr3_aa: CASSGTGSTYEQYF
cdr3_nt: TGTGCCAGCAGTGGGACAGGGTCGACCTACGAGCAGTACTTC
clone_size: -
v_call: TRBV2
j_call: TRBJ2-7
d_call: TRBD1

cdr3_aa: CASSPGLRGETQYF
cdr3_nt: TGTGCCAGTAGTCCGGGGCTTAGGGGTGAGACCCAGTACTTC
clone_size: -
v_call: TRBV19
j_call: TRBJ2-5
d_call: -

cdr3_aa: CASSPYRAGEQYF
cdr3_nt: TGTGCCAGCAGCCCCTACAGGGCGGGCGAGCAGTACTTC
clone_size: -
v_call: TRBV7-8
j_call: TRBJ2-7
d_call: -

cdr3_aa: CASSLTGSGQPQHF
cdr3_nt: TGTGCCAGCAGCTTAACAGGTTCTGGCCAGCCCCAGCATTTT
clone_size: -
v_call: TRBV7-9
j_call: TRBJ1-5
d_call: -

cdr3_aa: CASSLRAGQGGDYGYTF
cdr3_nt: TGTGCCAGCAGCTTAAGGGCCGGACAGGGGGGGGACTATGGCTACACCTTC
clone_size: -
v_call: TRBV11-2
j_call: TRBJ1-2
d_call: TRBD1

cdr3_aa: CASSHDGGNNEQFF
cdr3_nt: TGTGCCAGCAGTCACGACGGTGGGAACAATGAGCAGTTCTTC
clone_size: -
v_call: TRBV28
j_call: TRBJ2-1
d_call: -

cdr3_aa: CASSLTRDSTDTQYF
cdr3_nt: TGTGCCAGCAGTTTAACTCGGGACTCCACAGATACGCAGTATTTT
clone_size: -
v_call: TRBV6-5
j_call: TRBJ2-3
d_call: -

cdr3_aa: CASSPGLAVDQPQHF
cdr3_nt: TGTGCCAGCAGCCCGGGTCTTGCTGTCGATCAGCCCCAGCATTTT
clone_size: -
v_call: TRBV6-6
j_call: TRBJ1-5
d_call: -

cdr3_aa: CASSDPGQGGHYEQYF
cdr3_nt: TGTGCCAGCAGTGATCCGGGACAGGGAGGTCACTACGAGCAGTACTTC
clone_size: -
v_call: TRBV2
j_call: TRBJ2-7
d_call: TRBD1

cdr3_aa: CASSRLAGGLSYNEQFF
cdr3_nt: TGTGCCAGCAGCCGGCTAGCGGGGGGGCTTTCCTACAATGAGCAGTTCTTC
clone_size: -
v_call: TRBV7-8
j_call: TRBJ2-1
d_call: TRBD2

cdr3_aa: CASRGRDRDGYTF
cdr3_nt: TGTGCCAGCAGAGGCCGGGACAGGGATGGCTACACCTTC
clone_size: -
v_call: TRBV6-1
j_call: TRBJ1-2
d_call: TRBD1

cdr3_aa: CASSVRWENNEQFF
cdr3_nt: TGTGCCAGCAGCGTTAGGTGGGAGAACAATGAGCAGTTCTTC
clone_size: -
v_call: TRBV9
j_call: TRBJ2-1
d_call: -

cdr3_aa: CAISRGQGANEQFF
cdr3_nt: TGTGCCATCAGTCGGGGACAGGGGGCTAATGAGCAGTTCTTC
clone_size: -
v_call: TRBV10-3
j_call: TRBJ2-1
d_call: TRBD1

cdr3_aa: CASGRVEQVLQETQYF
cdr3_nt: TGTGCCAGCGGGCGAGTTGAACAGGTCCTACAAGAGACCCAGTACTTC
clone_size: -
v_call: TRBV28
j_call: TRBJ2-5
d_call: -

cdr3_aa: CATSRDMTVTYEQYF
cdr3_nt: TGTGCCACCAGCAGAGATATGACAGTCACCTACGAGCAGTACTTC
clone_size: -
v_call: TRBV15
j_call: TRBJ2-7
d_call: -

cdr3_aa: CASRPTSGAISYNEQFF
cdr3_nt: TGTGCCAGCAGGCCAACTAGCGGGGCGATCTCCTACAATGAGCAGTTCTTC
clone_size: -
v_call: TRBV28
j_call: TRBJ2-1
d_call: TRBD2

cdr3_aa: CASSPIQYRDNYSNQPQHF
cdr3_nt: TGTGCCAGCAGTCCGATCCAATACCGGGACAATTATAGCAATCAGCCCCAGCATTTT
clone_size: -
v_call: TRBV28
j_call: TRBJ1-5
d_call: -

cdr3_aa: CASSLDRGREQYF
cdr3_nt: TGTGCCAGCAGCCTGGACAGGGGGCGTGAGCAGTACTTC
clone_size: -
v_call: TRBV5-5
j_call: TRBJ2-7
d_call: TRBD1

cdr3_aa: CASRDGTSSIQYEQYF
cdr3_nt: TGTGCCAGCAGAGACGGGACTTCGTCCATTCAATACGAGCAGTACTTC
clone_size: once
v_call: TRBV6-8
j_call: TRBJ2-7
d_call: -

cdr3_aa: CASSLAGTSTDTQYF
cdr3_nt: TGTGCCAGCAGTCTGGCAGGGACTAGCACAGATACGCAGTATTTT
clone_size: -
v_call: TRBV28
j_call: TRBJ2-3
d_call: -